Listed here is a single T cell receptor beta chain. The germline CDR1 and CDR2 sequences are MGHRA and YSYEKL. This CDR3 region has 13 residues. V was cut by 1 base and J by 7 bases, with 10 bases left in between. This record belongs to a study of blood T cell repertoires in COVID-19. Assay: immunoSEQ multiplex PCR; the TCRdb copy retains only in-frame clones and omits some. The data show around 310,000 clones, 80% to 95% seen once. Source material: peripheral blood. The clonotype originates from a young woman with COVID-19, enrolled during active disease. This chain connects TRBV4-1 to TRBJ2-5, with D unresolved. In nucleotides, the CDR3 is TGCGCCAGCAGCCAAGTGCCGGTTGGGACCCAGTACTTC. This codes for CASSQVPVGTQYF.